The rows below give T cell receptor beta chains drawn from one sample of a study of technical replicates of blood from four donors. Generated by immunoSEQ multiplex PCR, the TCRdb table keeps only in-frame clones and is missing some. The data show 60,000 to 90,000 clones, roughly 89% seen once. Material for sequencing was T cells isolated from PBMCs. These receptors were taken from a human donor in good health. The CDR3 runs from the conserved cysteine through the conserved F or W. The D gene is left open where the match is weak. Not every row has a clone size; where given, it reads once, few, many or a size class.

V	J	length	D	size	DNA	CDR3
TRBV7-9	TRBJ2-1	16	.	.	TGTGCCAGCTCTATACTTGGGCTAGCCCTTAACAATGAGCAGTTCTTC	CASSILGLALNNEQFF
TRBV5-4	TRBJ2-7	17	TRBD2	.	TGTGCCAGCAGCTTCTCCCGTGCTAGCGGGAGGGGGAACGAGCAGTACTTC	CASSFSRASGRGNEQYF
TRBV2	TRBJ2-7	15	TRBD2	.	TGTGCCAGCAGCATAGATAGCGGGAGGGCCTACGAGCAGTACTTC	CASSIDSGRAYEQYF
TRBV13	TRBJ1-2	17	.	.	TGTGCCAGCAGCTCACCTCGAGAGACAGAGACTAACTATGGCTACACCTTC	CASSSPRETETNYGYTF
TRBV30	TRBJ1-2	13	.	few	TGTGCCTGGACGACCACGGACAGCACGGGCTACACCTTC	CAWTTTDSTGYTF
TRBV2	TRBJ2-1	15	TRBD1	.	TGTGCCAGCAGTGACAGGACAGGGAGGTTCAATGAGCAGTTCTTC	CASSDRTGRFNEQFF
TRBV10-2	TRBJ2-3	15	TRBD1	once	TGCGCCAGCAGCGCCGGGACAGGGAGCACAGATACGCAGTATTTT	CASSAGTGSTDTQYF
TRBV5-1	TRBJ2-5	12	.	.	TGCGCCAGCAGCTCGTCGCAAGAGACCCAGTACTTC	CASSSSQETQYF
TRBV9	TRBJ2-1	16	.	.	TGTGCCAGCAGCGCACTGACTACCCCAGGCCTTAATGAGCAGTTCTTC	CASSALTTPGLNEQFF
TRBV28	TRBJ1-1	11	.	.	TGTGCCAGCAGCACAAACACTGAAGCTTTCTTT	CASSTNTEAFF
TRBV11-2	TRBJ2-2	11	.	.	TGTGCCAGCACGGGGGACGGGGAGCTGTTTTTT	CASTGDGELFF
TRBV19	TRBJ1-5	17	.	.	TGTGCCAGTAGCCATCGGGGGGGGGAATATAGCAATCAGCCCCAGCATTTT	CASSHRGGEYSNQPQHF
TRBV6-1	TRBJ2-7	13	.	.	TGTGCCAGCGTCCGACAAGGCTCCTACGAGCAGTACTTC	CASVRQGSYEQYF